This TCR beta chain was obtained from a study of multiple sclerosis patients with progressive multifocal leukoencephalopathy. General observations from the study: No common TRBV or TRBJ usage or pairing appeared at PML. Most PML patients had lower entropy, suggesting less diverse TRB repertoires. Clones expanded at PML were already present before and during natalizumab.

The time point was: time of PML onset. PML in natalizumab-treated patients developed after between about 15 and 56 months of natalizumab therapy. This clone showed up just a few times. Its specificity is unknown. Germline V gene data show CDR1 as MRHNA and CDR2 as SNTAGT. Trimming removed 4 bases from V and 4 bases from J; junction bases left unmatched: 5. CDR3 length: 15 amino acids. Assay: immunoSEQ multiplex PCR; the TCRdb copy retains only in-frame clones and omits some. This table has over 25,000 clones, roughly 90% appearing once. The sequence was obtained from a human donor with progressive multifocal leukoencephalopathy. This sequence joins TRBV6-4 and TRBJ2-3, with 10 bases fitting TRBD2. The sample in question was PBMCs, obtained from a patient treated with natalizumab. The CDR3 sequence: CASSVASGSADTQYF. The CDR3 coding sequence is TGTGCCAGCAGTGTGGCTAGCGGGAGCGCAGATACGCAGTATTTT.